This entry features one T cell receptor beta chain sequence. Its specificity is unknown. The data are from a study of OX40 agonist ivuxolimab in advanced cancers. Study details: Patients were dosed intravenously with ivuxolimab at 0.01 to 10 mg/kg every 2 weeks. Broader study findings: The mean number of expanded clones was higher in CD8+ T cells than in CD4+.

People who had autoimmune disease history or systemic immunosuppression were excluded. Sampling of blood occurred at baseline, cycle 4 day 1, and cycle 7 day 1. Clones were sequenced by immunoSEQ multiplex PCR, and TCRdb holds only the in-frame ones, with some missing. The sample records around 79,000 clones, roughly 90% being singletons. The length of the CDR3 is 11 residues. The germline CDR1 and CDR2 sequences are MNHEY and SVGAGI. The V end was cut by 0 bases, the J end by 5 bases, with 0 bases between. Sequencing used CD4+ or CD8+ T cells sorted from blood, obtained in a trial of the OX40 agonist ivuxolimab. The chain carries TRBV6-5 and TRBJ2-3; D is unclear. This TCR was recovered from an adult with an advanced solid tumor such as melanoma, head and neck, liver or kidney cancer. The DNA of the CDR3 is TGTGCCAGCAGTTACTCAGATACGCAGTATTTT. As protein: CASSYSDTQYF.